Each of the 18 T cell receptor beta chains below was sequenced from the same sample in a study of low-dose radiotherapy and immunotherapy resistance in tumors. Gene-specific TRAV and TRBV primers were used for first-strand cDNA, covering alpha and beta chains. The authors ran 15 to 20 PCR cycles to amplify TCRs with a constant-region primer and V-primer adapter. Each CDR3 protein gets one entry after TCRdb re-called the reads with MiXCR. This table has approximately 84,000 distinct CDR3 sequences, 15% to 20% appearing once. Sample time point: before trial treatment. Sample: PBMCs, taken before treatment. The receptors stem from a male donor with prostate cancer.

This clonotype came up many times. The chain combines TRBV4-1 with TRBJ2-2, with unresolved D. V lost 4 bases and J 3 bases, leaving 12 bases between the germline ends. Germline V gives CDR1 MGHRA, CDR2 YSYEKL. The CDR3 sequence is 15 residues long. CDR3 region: CASSRPHTDTGELFF. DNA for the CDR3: TGCGCCAGCAGCCGACCCCATACGGACACCGGGGAGCTGTTTTTT.

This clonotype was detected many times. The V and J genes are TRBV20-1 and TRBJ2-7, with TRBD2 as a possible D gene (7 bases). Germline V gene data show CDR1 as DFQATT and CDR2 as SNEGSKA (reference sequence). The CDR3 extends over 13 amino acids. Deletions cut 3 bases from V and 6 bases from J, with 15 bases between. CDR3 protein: CSASPGGGGEQYF. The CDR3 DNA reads TGCAGTGCTAGCCCCGGGGGCGGGGGCGAGCAGTACTTC.

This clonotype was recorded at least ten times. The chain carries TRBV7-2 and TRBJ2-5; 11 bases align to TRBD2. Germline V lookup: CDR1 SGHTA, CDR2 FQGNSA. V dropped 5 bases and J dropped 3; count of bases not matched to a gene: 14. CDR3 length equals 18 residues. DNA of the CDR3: TGTGCCAGCAGCCGAGGGACGACTAGCGGGGCGTTCGAAGAGACCCAGTACTTC. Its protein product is CASSRGTTSGAFEETQYF. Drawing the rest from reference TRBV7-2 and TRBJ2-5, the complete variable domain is GAGVSQSPSNKVTEKGKDVELRCDPISGHTALYWYRQSLGQGLEFLIYFQGNSAPDKSGLPSDRFSAERTGGSVSTLTIQRTQQEDSAVYLCASSRGTTSGAFEETQYFGPGTRLLVL.

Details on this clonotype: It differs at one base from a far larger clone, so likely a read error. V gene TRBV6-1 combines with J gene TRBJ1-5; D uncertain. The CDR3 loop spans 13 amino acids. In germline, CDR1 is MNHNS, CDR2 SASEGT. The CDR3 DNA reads TGTGCCCGCAGTTATTCGAGCAATCAGCCCCAGCATTTT. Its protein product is CARSYSSNQPQHF.

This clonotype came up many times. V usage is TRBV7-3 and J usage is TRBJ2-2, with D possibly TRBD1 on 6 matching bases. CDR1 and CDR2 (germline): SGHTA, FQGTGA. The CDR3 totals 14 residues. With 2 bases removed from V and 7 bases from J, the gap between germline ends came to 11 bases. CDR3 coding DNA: TGTGCCAGCAGCTTAGGACAGTCCTTCGGGGAGCTGTTTTTT. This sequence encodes CASSLGQSFGELFF.

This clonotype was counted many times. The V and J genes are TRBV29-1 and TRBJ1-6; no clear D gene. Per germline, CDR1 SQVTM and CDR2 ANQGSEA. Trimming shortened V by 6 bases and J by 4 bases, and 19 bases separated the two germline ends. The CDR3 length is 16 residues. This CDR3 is CSVGYTPIIYNSPLHF. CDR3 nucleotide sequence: TGCAGCGTGGGGTATACCCCGATCATTTATAATTCACCCCTCCACTTT.

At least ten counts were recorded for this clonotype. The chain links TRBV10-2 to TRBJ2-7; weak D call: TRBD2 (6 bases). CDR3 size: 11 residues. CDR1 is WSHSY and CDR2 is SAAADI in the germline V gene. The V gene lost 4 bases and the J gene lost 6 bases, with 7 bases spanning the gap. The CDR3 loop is CASSAGGEQYF. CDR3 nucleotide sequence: TGCGCCAGCAGTGCCGGGGGCGAGCAGTACTTC.

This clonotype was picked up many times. DNA of the CDR3: TGTGCCACCGGGGTCCGTACGAGCTCCTACGAGCAGTACTTC. Its protein is CATGVRTSSYEQYF. The chain combines TRBV6-6 with TRBJ2-7; the D gene is possibly TRBD2 (5 bases). V gave up 10 bases and J gave up 0 bases, with 16 bases separating them. Germline V lookup: CDR1 MNHNY, CDR2 SVGAGI (reference sequence). The CDR3 sequence is 14 residues long.

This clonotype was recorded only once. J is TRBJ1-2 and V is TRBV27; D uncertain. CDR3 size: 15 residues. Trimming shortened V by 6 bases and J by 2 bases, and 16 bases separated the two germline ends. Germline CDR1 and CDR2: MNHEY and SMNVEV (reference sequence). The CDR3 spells CASSRRSRTNYGYTF. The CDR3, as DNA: TGTGCCAGCAGCCGTCGGAGCAGAACGAACTATGGCTACACCTTC.

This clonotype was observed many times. The CDR3 nucleotides are TGTGCCAGCAGCGTAGGGACAGTATCGGAGACCCAGTACTTC. Encoded protein: CASSVGTVSETQYF. The chain couples TRBV9 to TRBJ2-5, with TRBD1 as a possible D gene (6 bases). The germline V and J ends were trimmed by 0 bases and 5 bases, with 11 bases remaining between them. The CDR3 sequence is 14 residues long. CDR1 and CDR2 from the germline V gene are SGDLS and YYNGEE. Variable domain in full (rest from reference TRBV9 and TRBJ2-5): DSGVTQTPKHLITATGQRVTLRCSPRSGDLSVYWYQQSLDQGLQFLIQYYNGEERAKGNILERFSAQQFPDLHSELNLSSLELGDSALYFCASSVGTVSETQYFGPGTRLLVL.

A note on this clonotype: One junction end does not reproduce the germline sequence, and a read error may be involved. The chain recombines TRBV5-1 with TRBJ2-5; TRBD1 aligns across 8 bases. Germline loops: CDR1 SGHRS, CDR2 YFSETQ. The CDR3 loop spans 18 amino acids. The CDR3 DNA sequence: TGCGCCAGCAGCTTGGCCCTAGGAGGGACAGGTGGCGCGGAGATCCAGTACTTC. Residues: CASSLALGGTGGAEIQYF.

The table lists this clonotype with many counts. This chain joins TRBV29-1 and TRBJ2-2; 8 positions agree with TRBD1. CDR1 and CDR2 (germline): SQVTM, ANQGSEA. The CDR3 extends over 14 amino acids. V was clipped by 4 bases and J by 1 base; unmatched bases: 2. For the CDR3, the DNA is TGCAGCGTTGCGGGGACAGGGAACACCGGGGAGCTGTTTTTT. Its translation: CSVAGTGNTGELFF.

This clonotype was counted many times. The chain's CDR3 is CASSQVGPNGELFF. CDR3 DNA: TGTGCCAGCAGCCAAGTCGGACCAAATGGGGAGCTGTTTTTT. The gene calls are TRBV3-1 and TRBJ2-2, with D unresolved. The germline CDR1 and CDR2 sequences are LGHDT and YNNKEL (reference sequence). V shed 1 base and J shed 8 bases, with 11 bases lying between them. This CDR3 is built from 14 residues.

CDR3 sequence (DNA): TGTGCCAGCACCTCCACCTCCGGGGACAGGGGCCACGGGGAGCTGTTTTTT. Residues: CASTSTSGDRGHGELFF. The chain has TRBV12-3 or TRBV12-4 and TRBJ2-2, with 10 bases identical to TRBD1. V lost 7 bases, J lost 7 bases, and 15 bases stayed unmatched. This CDR3 has 17 amino acids.

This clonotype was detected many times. In DNA form, the CDR3 reads TGTGCCAGCTCCCTTGGTACGGGACAGTCCCTCTACGAGCAGTACTTC. Translating gives CASSLGTGQSLYEQYF. The V gene is TRBV18, the J gene TRBJ2-7; TRBD1 matches 7 bases. The V gene's germline CDR1 is KGHSH and CDR2 LQKENI. J was trimmed by 3 bases and V by 6 bases; bases with no gene match: 14. The CDR3 is 16 amino acids.

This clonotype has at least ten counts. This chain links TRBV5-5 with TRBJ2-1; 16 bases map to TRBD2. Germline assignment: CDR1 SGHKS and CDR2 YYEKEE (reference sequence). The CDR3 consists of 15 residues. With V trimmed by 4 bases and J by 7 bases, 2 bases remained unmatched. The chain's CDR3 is CASSEGLAGGNEQFF. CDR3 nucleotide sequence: TGTGCCAGCAGCGAGGGACTAGCGGGGGGGAATGAGCAGTTCTTC.

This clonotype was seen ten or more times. CDR3 nucleotides: TGCGCCAGCAGCTTGGGAGGGGTTGAAAAACTGTTTTTT. Translation gives CASSLGGVEKLFF. The gene calls are TRBV5-1 and TRBJ1-4; maybe TRBD1 (5 bases). Germline CDR1 is SGHRS and CDR2 is YFSETQ. There are 13 residues in the CDR3. The V end was cut by 0 bases, the J end by 7 bases, with 7 bases between.

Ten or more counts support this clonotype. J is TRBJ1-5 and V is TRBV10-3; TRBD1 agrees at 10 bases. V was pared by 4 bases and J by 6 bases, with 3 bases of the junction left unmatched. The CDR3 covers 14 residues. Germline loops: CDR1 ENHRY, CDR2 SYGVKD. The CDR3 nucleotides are TGTGCCATCAGTGGGGACAGGGGCGGTCAGCCCCAGCATTTT. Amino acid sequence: CAISGDRGGQPQHF.